Sequencing of this T cell receptor (beta chain) was carried out in a study of T-cell reconstitution after alpha-beta-depleted transplantation in children. Trimming removed 11 bases from V and 7 bases from J; junction bases left unmatched: 11. The CDR3 loop spans 13 amino acids. The V gene's germline CDR1 is ENHRY and CDR2 SYGVKD. This sample's TCRbeta library carried unique molecular identifier barcodes. From the PCR reads, TCRdb called clonotypes with MiXCR, one entry per CDR3 protein. Among 350,000 to 450,000 distinct CDR3 sequences, about 14% were seen once, and the ten largest hold roughly 4.5%. This receptor was obtained from a human donor who donated a stem cell graft to a child with Fanconi anemia. The chain has TRBV10-3 and TRBJ2-7; 10 nucleotides agree with TRBD1. Sequenced material: PBMCs, taken from the stem cell graft. CDR3 in amino acids: CASTGTGVREQYF. CDR3 sequence (DNA): TGTGCCTCTACCGGGACAGGGGTCAGAGAGCAGTACTTC.